The present T cell receptor (beta chain) was sequenced within a study of post-analysis software for immune sequencing data. At the level of the study: The disease courses covered relapsing-remitting, secondary progressive and progressive-relapsing multiple sclerosis.

Whole-study findings and limits: Higher frequency in patients than in controls was seen for a handful of TRBV segments, with TRBV5-6, TRBV5-1 and TRBV20-1 among them. Compared with controls, patients showed significantly lower normalized Chao1 diversity. Those samples that were prepared in the same batch co-clustered strongly by F measure.

This clonotype was seen a few times. No antigen is known for it. This may be a read error: a much more frequent sequence differs by one nucleotide. Unique molecular identifiers featured in each of the TCR beta cDNA libraries. Out of 1 to 10 million T cells, some 500,000 cDNA molecules were generated. Via MiXCR, TCRdb re-called the PCR reads, giving one row per CDR3 protein. The profile covers about 560,000 distinct CDR3 sequences, with 44% appearing a single time and more than 1.5% taken by the ten largest. Germline values: CDR1 SGHTA, CDR2 FQGNSA. This CDR3 has 15 residues. Losses at the gene ends were 5 bases for V and 11 bases for J; bases not matched to a gene: 12.

V usage is TRBV7-2 and J usage is TRBJ2-5; the match to TRBD2 covers 12 bases. The material sequenced was blood. This TCR came from a girl aged 5-17 years with multiple sclerosis. The CDR3 bases are TGTGCCAGCAGCCCTAGCGGGGGGGTTACCTACGGGCAGTACTTC. Translated: CASSPSGGVTYGQYF.